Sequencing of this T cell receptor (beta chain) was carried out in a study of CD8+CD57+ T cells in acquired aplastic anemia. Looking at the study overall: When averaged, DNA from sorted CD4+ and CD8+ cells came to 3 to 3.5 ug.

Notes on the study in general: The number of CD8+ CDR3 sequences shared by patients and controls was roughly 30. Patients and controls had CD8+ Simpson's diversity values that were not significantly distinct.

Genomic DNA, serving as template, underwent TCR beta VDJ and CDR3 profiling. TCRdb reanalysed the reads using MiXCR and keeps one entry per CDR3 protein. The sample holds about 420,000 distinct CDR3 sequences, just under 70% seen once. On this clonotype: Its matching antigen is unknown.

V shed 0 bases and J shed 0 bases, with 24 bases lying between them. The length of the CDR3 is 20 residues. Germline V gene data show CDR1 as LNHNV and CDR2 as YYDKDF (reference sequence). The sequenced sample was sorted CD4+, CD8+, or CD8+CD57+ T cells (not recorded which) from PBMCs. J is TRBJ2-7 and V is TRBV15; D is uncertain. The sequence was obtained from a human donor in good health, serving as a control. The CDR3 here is CATSRDLLRRTPPCSYEQYF. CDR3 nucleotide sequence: TGTGCCACCAGCAGAGACCTCCTGAGACGGACGCCTCCGTGCTCCTACGAGCAGTACTTC.